This T cell receptor (beta chain) emerged from a study of blood T cells in healthy people across ages. The use of a sample-barcoded 5' primer and a J-beta primer mix characterized a second PCR of about 7 to 12 cycles. TCRdb itself ran the 5' RACE reads through MiXCR, one entry per CDR3 protein. The sample lists 650,000 to 900,000 distinct CDR3 sequences; 60% to 80% were seen once. The CDR3 is made up of 16 amino acids. V dropped 1 base and J dropped 3 bases, with 19 bases sitting between them. Germline V gene lookup returns CDR1 DFQATT and CDR2 SNEGSKA (reference sequence). PBMCs numbering at least 6.5 million were isolated per sample.

J is TRBJ2-7 and V is TRBV20-1; TRBD1 is a possible D gene (5 bases). The receptor was isolated from a man aged 30 to 39 in good health. Sequencing was carried out using blood. CDR3 bases: TGCAGTGCTAGAGCCGCCTTTCCCCAGGGCAGCTACGAGCAGTACTTC. Translation: CSARAAFPQGSYEQYF.